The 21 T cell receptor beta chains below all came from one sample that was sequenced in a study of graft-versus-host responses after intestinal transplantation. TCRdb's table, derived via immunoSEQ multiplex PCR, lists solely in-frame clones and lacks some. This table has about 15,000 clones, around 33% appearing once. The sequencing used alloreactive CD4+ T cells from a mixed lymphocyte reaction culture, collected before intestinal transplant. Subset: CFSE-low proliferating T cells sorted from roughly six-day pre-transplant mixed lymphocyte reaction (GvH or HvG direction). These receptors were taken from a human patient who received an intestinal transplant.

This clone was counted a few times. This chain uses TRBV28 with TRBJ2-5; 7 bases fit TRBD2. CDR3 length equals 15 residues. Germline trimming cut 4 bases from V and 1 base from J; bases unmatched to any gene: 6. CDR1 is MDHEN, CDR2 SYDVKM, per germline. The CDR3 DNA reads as TGTGCCAGCAGTTCCCCGCGGGGGTCCCAAGAGACCCAGTACTTC. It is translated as CASSSPRGSQETQYF.

The CDR3 DNA sequence: TGTGCCATCAGTGAGCGACTAGCGGGATCTTACAATGAGCAGTTCTTC. It yields the protein CAISERLAGSYNEQFF. The chain links TRBV10-3 to TRBJ2-1, with TRBD2 identical over 11 bases. V dropped 2 bases and J dropped 4; count of bases not matched to a gene: 4. CDR3 size: 16 residues. Looked up from germline, CDR1 is ENHRY and CDR2 is SYGVKD.

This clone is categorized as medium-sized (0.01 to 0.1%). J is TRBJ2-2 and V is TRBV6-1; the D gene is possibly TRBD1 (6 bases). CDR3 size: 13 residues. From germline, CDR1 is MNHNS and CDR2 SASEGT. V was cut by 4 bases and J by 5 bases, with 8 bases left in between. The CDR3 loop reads CASSVQGTGELFF. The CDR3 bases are TGTGCCAGCAGTGTACAGGGAACCGGGGAGCTGTTTTTT.

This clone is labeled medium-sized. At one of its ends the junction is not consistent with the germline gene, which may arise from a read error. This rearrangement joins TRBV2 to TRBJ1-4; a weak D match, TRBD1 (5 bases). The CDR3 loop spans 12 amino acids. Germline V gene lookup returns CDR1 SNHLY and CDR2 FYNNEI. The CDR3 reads CASSDRARGVRF. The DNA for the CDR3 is TGTGCCAGCAGTGACAGGGCCCGAGGGGTCCGTTTT.

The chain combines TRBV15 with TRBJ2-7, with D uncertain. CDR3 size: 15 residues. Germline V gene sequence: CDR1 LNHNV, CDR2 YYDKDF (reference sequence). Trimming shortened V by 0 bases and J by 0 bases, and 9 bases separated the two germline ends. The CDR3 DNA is TGTGCCACCAGCAGAGATCCCCGGAGCTCCTACGAGCAGTACTTC. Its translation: CATSRDPRSSYEQYF.

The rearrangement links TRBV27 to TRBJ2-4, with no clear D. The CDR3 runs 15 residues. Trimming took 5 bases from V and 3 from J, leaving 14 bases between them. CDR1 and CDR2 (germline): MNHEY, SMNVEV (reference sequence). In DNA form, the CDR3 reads TGTGCCAGCAGTGGCTTAGGGTTAGGCAAAAACATTCAGTACTTC. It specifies CASSGLGLGKNIQYF.

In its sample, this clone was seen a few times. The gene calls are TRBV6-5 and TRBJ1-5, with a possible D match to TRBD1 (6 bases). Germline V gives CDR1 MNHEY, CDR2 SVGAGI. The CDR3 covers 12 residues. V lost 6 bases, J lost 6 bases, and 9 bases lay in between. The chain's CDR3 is CASSNRVQPQHF. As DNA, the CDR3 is TGTGCCAGCAGCAACAGGGTTCAGCCCCAGCATTTT.

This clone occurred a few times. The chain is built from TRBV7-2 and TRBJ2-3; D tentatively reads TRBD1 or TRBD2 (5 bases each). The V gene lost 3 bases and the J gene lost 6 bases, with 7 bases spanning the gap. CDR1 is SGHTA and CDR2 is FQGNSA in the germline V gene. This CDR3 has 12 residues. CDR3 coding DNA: TGTGCCAGCAGCTTGGGGGTGGATACGCAGTATTTT. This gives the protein CASSLGVDTQYF.

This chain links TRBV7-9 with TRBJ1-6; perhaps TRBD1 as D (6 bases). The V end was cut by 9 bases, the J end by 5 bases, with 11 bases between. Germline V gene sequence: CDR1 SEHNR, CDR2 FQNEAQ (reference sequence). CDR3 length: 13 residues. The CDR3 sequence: CASDRLNNSPLHF. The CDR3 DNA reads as TGTGCCAGTGACAGGTTGAATAATTCACCCCTCCACTTT.

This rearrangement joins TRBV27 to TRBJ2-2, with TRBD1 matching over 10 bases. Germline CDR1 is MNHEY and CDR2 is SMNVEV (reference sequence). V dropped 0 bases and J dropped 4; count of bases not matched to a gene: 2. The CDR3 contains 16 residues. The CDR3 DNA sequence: TGTGCCAGCAGTTTATCGCGGGACAGGGGCACCGGGGAGCTGTTTTTT. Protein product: CASSLSRDRGTGELFF.

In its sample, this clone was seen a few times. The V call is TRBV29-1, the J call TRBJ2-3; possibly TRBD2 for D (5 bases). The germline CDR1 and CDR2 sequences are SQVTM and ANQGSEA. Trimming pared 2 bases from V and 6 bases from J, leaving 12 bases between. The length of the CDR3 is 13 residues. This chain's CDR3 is CSVETAAGDTQYF. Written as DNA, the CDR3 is TGCAGCGTTGAAACAGCGGCCGGGGATACGCAGTATTTT.

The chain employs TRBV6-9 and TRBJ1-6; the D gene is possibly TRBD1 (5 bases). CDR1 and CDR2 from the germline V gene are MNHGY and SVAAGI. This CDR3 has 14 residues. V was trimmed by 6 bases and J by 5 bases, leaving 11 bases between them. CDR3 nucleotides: TGTGCCAGCAGCCCACTCAGGGATAATTCACCCCTCCACTTT. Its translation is CASSPLRDNSPLHF.

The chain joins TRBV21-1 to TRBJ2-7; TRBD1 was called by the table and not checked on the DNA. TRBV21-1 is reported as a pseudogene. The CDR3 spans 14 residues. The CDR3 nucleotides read TGTGCCAGCAGCAGCAGACAGGGATCAGACGAGCAGTACTTC. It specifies CASSSRQGSDEQYF.

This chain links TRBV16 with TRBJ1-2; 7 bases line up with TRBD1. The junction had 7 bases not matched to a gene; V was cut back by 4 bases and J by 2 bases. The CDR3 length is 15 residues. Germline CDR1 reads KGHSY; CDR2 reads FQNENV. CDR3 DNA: TGTGCCAGCAGCCGAAGGGGGCAGGGAAACTATGGCTACACCTTC. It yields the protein CASSRRGQGNYGYTF. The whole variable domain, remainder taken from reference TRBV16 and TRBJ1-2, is GEEVAQTPKHLVRGEGQKAKLYCAPIKGHSYVFWYQQVLKNEFKFLISFQNENVFDETGMPKERFSAKCLPNSPCSLEIQATKLEDSAVYFCASSRRGQGNYGYTFGSGTRLTVV.

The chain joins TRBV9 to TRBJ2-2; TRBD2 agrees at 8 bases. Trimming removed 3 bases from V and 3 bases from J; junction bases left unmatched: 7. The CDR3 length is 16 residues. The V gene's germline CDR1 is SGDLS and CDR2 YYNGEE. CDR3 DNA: TGTGCCAGCAGCGAGAGGAGCGGGGGACACACCGGGGAGCTGTTTTTT. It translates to CASSERSGGHTGELFF.

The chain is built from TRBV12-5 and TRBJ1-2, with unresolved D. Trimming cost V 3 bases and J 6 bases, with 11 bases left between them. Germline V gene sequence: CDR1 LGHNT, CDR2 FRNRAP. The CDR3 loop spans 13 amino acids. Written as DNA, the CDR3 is TGTGCTAGTGGTTTCAACTTCGGGGATGGCTACACCTTC. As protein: CASGFNFGDGYTF.

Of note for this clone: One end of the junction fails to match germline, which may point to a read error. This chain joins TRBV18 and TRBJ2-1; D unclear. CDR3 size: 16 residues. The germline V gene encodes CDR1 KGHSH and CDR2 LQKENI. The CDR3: CASPPSSAVSLDEQFF. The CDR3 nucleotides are TGTGCCAGCCCACCCTCTTCGGCAGTGTCCCTCGATGAGCAGTTCTTC.

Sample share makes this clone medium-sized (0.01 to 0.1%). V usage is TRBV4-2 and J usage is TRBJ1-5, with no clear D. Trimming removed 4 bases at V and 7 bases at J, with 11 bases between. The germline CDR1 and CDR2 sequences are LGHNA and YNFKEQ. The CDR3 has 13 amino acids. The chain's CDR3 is CASSPTVGQPQHF. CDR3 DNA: TGTGCCAGCAGCCCGACGGTCGGGCAGCCCCAGCATTTT.

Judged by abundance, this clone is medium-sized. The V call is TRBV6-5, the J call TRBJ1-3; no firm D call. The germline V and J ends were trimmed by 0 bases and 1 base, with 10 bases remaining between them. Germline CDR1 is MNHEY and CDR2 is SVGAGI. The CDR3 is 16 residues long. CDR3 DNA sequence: TGTGCCAGCAGTTACTCCCACTCGGCTTCTGGAAACACCATATATTTT. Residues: CASSYSHSASGNTIYF.

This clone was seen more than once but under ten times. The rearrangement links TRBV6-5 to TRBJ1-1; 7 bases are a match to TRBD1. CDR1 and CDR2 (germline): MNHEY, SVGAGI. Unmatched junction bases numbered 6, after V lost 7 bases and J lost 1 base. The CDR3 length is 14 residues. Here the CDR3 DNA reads TGTGCCAGCAATCCCAGGGGGTGGAACACTGAAGCTTTCTTT. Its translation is CASNPRGWNTEAFF.

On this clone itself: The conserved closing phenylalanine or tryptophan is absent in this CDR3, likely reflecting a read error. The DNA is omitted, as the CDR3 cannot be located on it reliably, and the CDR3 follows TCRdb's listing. CDR3 region: CASSLKGQGYY. This sequence joins TRBV27 and TRBJ2-7; the table's D gene call, TRBD1, was not cross checked with the DNA. The CDR3 adds up to 11 amino acids, both ends counted. In germline, CDR1 is MNHEY, CDR2 SMNVEV (reference sequence).